This T cell receptor (beta chain) stems from a study of T cells in narcolepsy. At the level of the study: Donors had narcolepsy type 1 or type 2, or were healthy controls.

This table comes from immunoSEQ multiplex PCR, and its TCRdb copy is limited to in-frame clones, with some not included. The profile shows over 30,000 clones, about 85% of them singletons. The CDR3 spans 16 residues. Germline CDR1 and CDR2: GTSNPN and SVGIG (reference sequence). J lost 8 bases, V lost 3 bases, and 18 bases had no gene match. The source material was CD45RA- memory CD4+ T cells from PBMCs. V is TRBV30 and J is TRBJ1-2; TRBD1 matches at 7 bases. This TCR was sampled from a human donor with narcolepsy. CDR3 amino acids: CAWSHLGRGRVGGYTF. DNA for the CDR3: TGTGCCTGGAGCCACCTCGGAAGGGGGCGGGTAGGAGGCTACACCTTC.